These T cell receptor beta chains were read from a single sample in a study of cytomegalovirus exposure and HLA in healthy donors. Method: immunoSEQ multiplex PCR; TCRdb's copy keeps in-frame clones and lacks some. The sample includes about 190,000 clones, 79% seen only once; the top ten take over 1.5%. Sequencing input: PBMCs. The receptor source for this set is a woman aged 18-30 years in good health and CMV-seronegative. Each CDR3 is given without its conserved first and last residue.

J: TRBJ2-1; V: TRBV6-1; CDR3: ASSDLAGGYNEQF
J: TRBJ2-5; V: TRBV7-9; CDR3: ASSLVVEGWQETQY
J: TRBJ2-7; V: TRBV15; CDR3: ATSRTRQGPRDEQY
J: TRBJ1-1; V: TRBV6-1; CDR3: ASAGRLGTEAF
J: TRBJ1-2; V: TRBV6-1; CDR3: ASSETGTGRYGYT
J: TRBJ2-3; V: TRBV5-1; CDR3: ASSITGGSTDTQY
J: TRBJ1-5; V: TRBV10-3; CDR3: AIRGGQGTNQPQH
J: TRBJ2-6; V: TRBV27; CDR3: ASSFEGRLSGANVLT
J: TRBJ1-6; V: TRBV19; CDR3: ASSPWAGGVDSPLH
J: TRBJ2-3; V: TRBV28; CDR3: ASSWLAGSTDTQY
J: TRBJ2-7; V: TRBV6-6; CDR3: ASSYSGFLGGYEQY
J: TRBJ1-1; V: TRBV19; CDR3: ASSMAGIMNTEAF
J: TRBJ2-7; V: TRBV7-7; CDR3: ASSPAGRNYEQY
J: TRBJ2-3; V: TRBV4-3; CDR3: ASSQDSAGAADTQY
J: TRBJ1-2; V: TRBV6-5; CDR3: ASSYSRQGVGYT
J: TRBJ1-6; V: TRBV15; CDR3: ATSSTSGATGGSYNSPLH
J: TRBJ2-2; V: TRBV4-1; CDR3: ASSPMGLAGGAGELF
J: TRBJ1-4; V: TRBV6-1; CDR3: ASSGGTGVGVYEKLF
J: TRBJ2-5; V: TRBV4-2; CDR3: ASSQEGQANQETQY
J: TRBJ1-1; V: TRBV19; CDR3: ASSIGANEAF
J: TRBJ2-5; V: TRBV7-2; CDR3: ASSLGTSGGARETQY
J: TRBJ1-1; V: TRBV2; CDR3: ASRVGTGGMNTEAF
J: TRBJ1-4; V: TRBV28; CDR3: ASSSSGPGEKLF
J: TRBJ2-5; V: TRBV15; CDR3: ATSRVLAGEETQY
J: TRBJ1-5; V: TRBV4-1; CDR3: ASSQESTEGQPQH
J: TRBJ2-3; V: TRBV16; CDR3: ASSQSSETDTQY
J: TRBJ2-7; V: TRBV19; CDR3: ASSPRDLTYEQY
J: TRBJ2-5; V: TRBV18; CDR3: ASSLMETQY
J: TRBJ2-2; V: TRBV9; CDR3: ASSVVGTNTGELF
J: TRBJ2-7; V: TRBV6-5; CDR3: ASSRQSGNYEQY
J: TRBJ1-5; V: TRBV19; CDR3: ASSKGTWNSNQPQH
J: TRBJ2-3; V: TRBV7-2; CDR3: ASSYTSGSVADTQY
J: TRBJ1-1; V: TRBV4-1; CDR3: ASSQGDRANTEAF
J: TRBJ1-4; V: TRBV5-1; CDR3: ASSLVGTQNNEKLF
J: TRBJ2-7; V: TRBV29-1; CDR3: SVATSGAYEQY
J: TRBJ2-7; V: TRBV6-5; CDR3: ASSYTGTGRSYEQY
J: TRBJ2-1; V: TRBV18; CDR3: ASSPKGRLAGNEQF
J: TRBJ2-3; V: TRBV2; CDR3: ASRAGASLTDTQY
J: TRBJ2-2; V: TRBV19; CDR3: ASSIRGRDSGELF
J: TRBJ1-1; V: TRBV28; CDR3: ASQPHEVNTEAF
J: TRBJ1-4; V: TRBV30; CDR3: AWSDKNLNEKLF
J: TRBJ1-2; V: TRBV7-2; CDR3: ASSLAQGQDGYT
J: TRBJ1-2; V: TRBV28; CDR3: ASSSTVHYGYT
J: TRBJ2-2; V: TRBV5-4; CDR3: ASSLGQVSGELF
J: TRBJ2-1; V: TRBV6-6; CDR3: ASTLPGQGNEQF
J: TRBJ1-1; V: TRBV5-1; CDR3: ASRQGFPKYTEAF
J: TRBJ1-1; V: TRBV5-1; CDR3: ASSLGEGNTEAF
J: TRBJ2-7; V: TRBV5-1; CDR3: ASSLTPSGTGQVGQY
J: TRBJ1-5; V: TRBV7-8; CDR3: ASSLGPKPTGNSNQPQH